Listed below are T cell receptor beta chains from one sample, sequenced in a study of Graves' ophthalmopathy and Graves' hyperthyroidism. TCRdb called the multiplex PCR reads again in MiXCR, with one record for every CDR3 protein. The data show about 210,000 distinct CDR3 sequences, with approximately 29% seen just once and approximately 9% held by the top ten. Source material: peripheral blood. The origin of the receptors is a man aged 45-65 years with Graves' ophthalmopathy. The CDR3 runs from the conserved cysteine through the conserved F or W. The D gene is left open where the match is weak. Size is stated for part of the rows, as once, few or many counts, or as a class when the clone is expanded.

abundance,j_gene,v_gene,d_gene,CDR3nt,CDR3aa
many,TRBJ1-2,TRBV28,NA,TGTGCCAGCAGTTTAATGGGTGTTGGCTACACCTTC,CASSLMGVGYTF
NA,TRBJ1-1,TRBV12-5,TRBD1,TGTGCTAGTATGGGGACAGCTATGAACACTGAAGCTTTCTTT,CASMGTAMNTEAFF
many,TRBJ2-7,TRBV6-2/TRBV6-3,NA,TGTACCAGCAGCTGGGACGCCTACGAGCAGTACTTC,CTSSWDAYEQYF
many,TRBJ2-2,TRBV24-1,TRBD2,TGTGCCACCAGTGATTCGGGAGGATGGACCGGGGAGCTGTTTTTT,CATSDSGGWTGELFF
few,TRBJ1-1,TRBV28,TRBD1,TGTGCCAGCAGTTTATCTCGGACAGGGATAGAAGCTTTCTTT,CASSLSRTGIEAFF
many,TRBJ2-6,TRBV29-1,NA,TGCAGCGTTGAGGCGCCTGGGGCCAACGTCCTGACTTTC,CSVEAPGANVLTF
many,TRBJ1-2,TRBV5-6,NA,TGTGCCAGCAGCCTGGTTGGCTTCAACTATGGCTACACCTTC,CASSLVGFNYGYTF
many,TRBJ1-5,TRBV18,NA,TGTGCCAGCTCACGGGGGGGGGCCGGTCAGCCCCAGCATTTT,CASSRGGAGQPQHF
many,TRBJ2-5,TRBV20-1,TRBD1,TGCAGTGCTAGAGATGCTGACAGGGCCCAAGAGACCCAGTACTTC,CSARDADRAQETQYF
few,TRBJ1-1,TRBV6-1,NA,TGTGCCAGCAGGGATCCGGGACTCTTGAACACTGAAGCTTTCTTT,CASRDPGLLNTEAFF
many,TRBJ2-4,TRBV28,NA,TGTGCCAGCAGCGGGACCCCGAGCAACATTCAGTACTTC,CASSGTPSNIQYF
many,TRBJ2-5,TRBV5-1,NA,TGCGCCAGCAGCTTGGATATGGAGACCCAGTACTTC,CASSLDMETQYF
many,TRBJ2-5,TRBV27,NA,TGTGCCAGCAGCGAATTCCAGGAGGGCCTAAAACAAGAGACCCAGTACTTC,CASSEFQEGLKQETQYF
NA,TRBJ2-4,TRBV6-2/TRBV6-3,NA,TGTGCCAGCAGAAATAGCGGCGTACTAGCCAAAAACATTCAGTACTTC,CASRNSGVLAKNIQYF
many,TRBJ2-6,TRBV9,NA,TGTGCCAGCAGCGCCCCAAGGAGCTCTGGGGCCAACGTCCTGACTTTC,CASSAPRSSGANVLTF
many,TRBJ1-1,TRBV29-1,NA,TGCAGCGTTCGTACAGAGCCCGGTGAAGCTTTCTTT,CSVRTEPGEAFF
many,TRBJ2-2,TRBV19,NA,TGTGCCAGTAGATGGGGCGGACAATCCGGGGAGCTGTTTTTT,CASRWGGQSGELFF
many,TRBJ2-4,TRBV6-2/TRBV6-3,NA,TGTGCCAGCAGTTACGGGCAGAACCTAGCCAAAAACATTCAGTACTTC,CASSYGQNLAKNIQYF
many,TRBJ2-2,TRBV27,TRBD1,TGTGCCACCTGTGGGACAGGGGGGTTCGGGGAGCTGTTTTTT,CATCGTGGFGELFF
many,TRBJ2-6,TRBV6-6,NA,TGTGCCAGCAGCCCCACAGGGACCGGGGCCAACGTCCTGACTTTC,CASSPTGTGANVLTF
NA,TRBJ1-2,TRBV27,NA,TGTGCCAGCAGTTTATATGGACAGTCCCACTATGGCTACACCTTC,CASSLYGQSHYGYTF
many,TRBJ2-5,TRBV11-1,NA,TGTGCCAGCAGCTTACTCCCCAGCCTGGACCGCCGCTCAAAAGAGACCCAGTACTTC,CASSLLPSLDRRSKETQYF
medium-sized,TRBJ2-7,TRBV6-5,TRBD2,TGTGCCAGCAGTCCTCGGACTAGCGGAGCTAGCTACGAGCAGTACTTC,CASSPRTSGASYEQYF
many,TRBJ2-7,TRBV19,NA,TGTGCCAGTAGTAGAGGCCGGGGAGACTCCTACGAGCAGTACTTC,CASSRGRGDSYEQYF
many,TRBJ2-2,TRBV28,NA,TGTGCCAGCAGGCCGGGATTCGGGGAGCTGTTTTTT,CASRPGFGELFF
NA,TRBJ1-2,TRBV7-2,NA,TGTGCCAGCAGCTTAGAAGGGTCGGACTATGGCTACACCTTC,CASSLEGSDYGYTF
NA,TRBJ2-5,TRBV11-2,NA,TGTGCCAGCAGCTTAGTAGGGGGGATACAAGAGACCCAGTACTTC,CASSLVGGIQETQYF
NA,TRBJ1-5,TRBV7-2,TRBD1,TGTGCCAGCAGGAGAGACAGGGGTGGCAATCAGCCCCAGCATTTT,CASRRDRGGNQPQHF
many,TRBJ1-5,TRBV7-8,NA,TGTGCCAGCAGCTCAGACTCCGGTCTGCCCCAGCATTTT,CASSSDSGLPQHF
many,TRBJ2-2,TRBV11-2,TRBD2,TGTGCCAGCAGCCAGATAGCGGGAGACATCACCGGGGAGCTGTTTTTT,CASSQIAGDITGELFF
NA,TRBJ2-1,TRBV10-3,NA,TGTGCCATCAGTGTGTCAGGGGAGTTTGAGCAGTTCTTC,CAISVSGEFEQFF
many,TRBJ2-7,TRBV19,NA,TGTGCCAGTAGTAAGGGGATCGAGCAGTACTTC,CASSKGIEQYF
NA,TRBJ2-6,TRBV24-1,NA,TGTGCCACCAACGGGGCTGGGGCCAACGTCCTGACTTTC,CATNGAGANVLTF
many,TRBJ2-2,TRBV27,TRBD1,TGTGCCAGCAGTTTAACATCCGGACAGGGGGCCGGGGAGCTGTTTTTT,CASSLTSGQGAGELFF
many,TRBJ2-4,TRBV14,TRBD2,TGTGCCAGCAGCCAGGGACTAGCGGGAGTACCGGACTTC,CASSQGLAGVPDF
many,TRBJ2-7,TRBV20-1,TRBD2,TGCAGTGCTAGGGGTTCCGGGGGGGGCTCCTACGAGCAGTACTTC,CSARGSGGGSYEQYF